The present T cell receptor (beta chain) was sequenced within a study of CD8 T cells in ankylosing spondylitis. Points from the study as a whole: The study looked at matched synovial fluid samples from ankylosing spondylitis patients. Disease-linked clones were reported to be significantly enriched there. Certain motif variants had earlier appeared in reactive arthritis synovial fluid and blood. Blood from ankylosing spondylitis patients appeared to carry a characteristic roughly eight-variant TCR beta motif.

The V end was cut by 4 bases, the J end by 2 bases, with 18 bases between. This CDR3 contains 18 residues. Looked up from germline, CDR1 is LGHNA and CDR2 is YSLEER. In regard to this clonotype: The antigen is unknown.

A quantitative 5'-RACE method, one with molecular barcodes, was used to make TCR beta libraries. In TCRdb, the 5' RACE reads were re-called with MiXCR into one record per CDR3 protein. The sample carries roughly 150,000 distinct CDR3 sequences, roughly 34% recorded once. Sequenced: synovial fluid, either unsorted or a sorted T cell fraction (not recorded which). The chain couples TRBV4-3 to TRBJ2-6, with D uncertain. This receptor was obtained from a male donor with ankylosing spondylitis. The CDR3 region has the DNA TGCGCCAGCAGCCCCCGCCGGGCGTCAAAAGCTGGGGCCAACGTCCTGACTTTC. The encoded protein is CASSPRRASKAGANVLTF.